One and the same sample provided the 9 T cell receptor beta chains below, sequenced in a study of T-cell memory formation after mild COVID-19. TCRdb reprocessed the 5' RACE reads with MiXCR, giving one entry per CDR3 protein. This sample has 500,000 to 600,000 distinct CDR3 sequences, with approximately 18% found just once. Sequenced input: PBMCs or a T cell subset sorted from them (not recorded which). The receptor set was obtained from an adult woman who had mild COVID-19 (a few samples of this study predate the infection). Cell type and time point are not known.

This clonotype was seen only a few times. This rearrangement joins TRBV10-1 to TRBJ2-7; D might be TRBD2 (5 bases). Germline V gene sequence: CDR1 WNHNN, CDR2 SYGVQD (reference sequence). The CDR3 spans 14 residues. Deletions cut 7 bases from V and 2 bases from J, with 15 bases between. As DNA, the CDR3 is TGCGCCAGCACTAATCGGGGTACCCCCTACGAGCAGTACTTC. Encoded protein: CASTNRGTPYEQYF.

The chain uses TRBV7-8 and TRBJ2-2; D possibly corresponds to TRBD1 (6 bases). Trimming pared 1 base from V and 3 bases from J, leaving 12 bases between. The CDR3 runs to 16 residues. CDR1 is SGHVS and CDR2 is FQNEAQ in the germline V gene. CDR3 residues: CASSLVIQGDTGELFF. DNA of the CDR3: TGTGCCAGCAGCTTAGTAATACAGGGAGACACCGGGGAGCTGTTTTTT.

This clonotype was counted only a few times. The V gene is TRBV15, the J gene TRBJ2-1; 8 nucleotides align to TRBD1. This CDR3 has 16 residues. V lost 0 bases, J lost 2 bases, and 3 bases stayed unmatched. In germline, CDR1 is LNHNV, CDR2 YYDKDF (reference sequence). CDR3 residues: CATSREGQGTYNEQFF. As DNA, the CDR3 is TGTGCCACCAGCAGAGAAGGACAGGGAACCTACAATGAGCAGTTCTTC.

The V and J genes are TRBV12-3 or TRBV12-4 and TRBJ2-2, with a weak D call TRBD1 (7 bases). Trimming stripped 10 bases from V and 0 bases from J, with 27 bases between. The CDR3 runs to 19 residues. CDR3 nucleotide sequence: TGTGCCACCCAGGGGGGCGTCGGGTGGCCCCCCTCGAACACCGGGGAGCTGTTTTTT. This gives the protein CATQGGVGWPPSNTGELFF.

J is TRBJ2-7 and V is TRBV6-5; maybe TRBD1 (6 bases). Germline V gives CDR1 MNHEY, CDR2 SVGAGI. Trimming left V 9 bases short and J 2 bases short, with 20 bases between. This CDR3 comprises 15 residues. CDR3 nucleotides: TGTGCCAGTTCCCTTCAGGGGAGTTGGACCTACGAGCAGTACTTC. This translates into CASSLQGSWTYEQYF.

V gene TRBV2 combines with J gene TRBJ2-6, with TRBD1 matching 9 bases. Germline V gene lookup returns CDR1 SNHLY and CDR2 FYNNEI. The CDR3 loop spans 18 amino acids. V was pared by 11 bases and J by 2 bases, with 16 bases of the junction left unmatched. The CDR3 region has the DNA TGTGCCGGAAAGCCGGGACAGGGTAGGGGGACTGGGGCCAACGTCCTGACTTTC. This sequence encodes CAGKPGQGRGTGANVLTF.

The chain joins TRBV19 to TRBJ2-7, with 9 bases matching TRBD1. There are 16 residues in the CDR3. CDR1 and CDR2 (germline): LNHDA, SQIVND (reference sequence). V lost 5 bases, J lost 7 bases, and 15 bases stayed unmatched. The CDR3 is CASSRPGQGRSEEQYF. Written as DNA, the CDR3 is TGTGCCAGTAGTCGTCCGGGACAGGGCCGGTCGGAGGAGCAGTACTTC.

The chain employs TRBV5-1 and TRBJ2-7, with D unclear. Looked up from germline, CDR1 is SGHRS and CDR2 is YFSETQ. The ends were cut back, 0 bases at V and 3 bases at J, with 7 bases in the middle. The CDR3 contains 13 residues. The DNA for the CDR3 is TGCGCCAGCAGCTTGGCCTACGACTACGAGCAGTACTTC. Translated: CASSLAYDYEQYF.

The CDR3 loop is CASSVASSGRSAEQFF. CDR3 sequence (DNA): TGTGCCAGCAGCGTAGCTAGTAGCGGGAGAAGTGCTGAGCAGTTCTTC. This chain connects TRBV9 to TRBJ2-1; TRBD2 aligns across 9 bases. Germline CDR1 is SGDLS and CDR2 is YYNGEE. The CDR3 covers 16 residues. The V gene end was trimmed by 0 bases and the J gene end by 9 bases; junction bases not matched to a gene: 10.